The present TCR beta chain was sequenced within a study of vaccination and CD4 T cells after COVID-19. Study-level information: Control cultures were supplied with a CEFX pool, an HIV-1 Nef pool, or no peptide at all.

Documented treatment: approximately 11-day PBMC culture with coronavirus spike peptide pools or control peptides (ViraFEST assay). V trimming: 8 bases; J trimming: 8 bases; junction bases outside the gene matches: 12. Per the germline V gene, CDR1 is KGHDR and CDR2 is SFDVKD. The CDR3 spans 15 residues. CD4+ T cells that had been cultured provided DNA sequenced with the Oncomine TCR Beta short-read assay. TCRdb fed the PCR reads into MiXCR, producing one record per CDR3 protein. The sample records 13,000 to 15,000 distinct CDR3 sequences, 53% being singletons. A word on this clonotype: Its target is unknown.

The chain carries TRBV24-1 and TRBJ2-1; the match to TRBD2 covers 9 bases. Sequencing was carried out using CD4+ T cells from blood, cultured in vitro. The sequence came from a human donor who had recovered from COVID-19. CDR3 nucleotide sequence: TGTGCCACCATTAGACTAGCGGCCCCTCGGGATGAGCAGTTCTTC. Protein sequence: CATIRLAAPRDEQFF.